This TCR beta chain was profiled in a study of response to subunit inactivated influenza vaccine. TCRdb reprocessed the RT-PCR reads via MiXCR and lists one record per CDR3 protein. Among around 180,000 distinct CDR3 sequences, about 10% were seen once, and the ten largest hold approximately 11%. Germline V gene lookup returns CDR1 SGHAT and CDR2 FQNNGV. CDR3 length equals 16 residues. V dropped 1 base and J dropped 3; count of bases not matched to a gene: 7. The input for sequencing was non-naive T cells sorted from PBMCs, taken on the day of vaccination. The rearrangement links TRBV11-2 to TRBJ2-3, with 7 bases identical to TRBD2. The TCR sequence derives from a man in his forties or fifties who received an inactivated influenza vaccine. The chain's CDR3 is CASSLGGGPVTDTQYF. The CDR3, as DNA: TGTGCCAGCAGCTTAGGGGGAGGGCCCGTGACAGATACGCAGTATTTT.